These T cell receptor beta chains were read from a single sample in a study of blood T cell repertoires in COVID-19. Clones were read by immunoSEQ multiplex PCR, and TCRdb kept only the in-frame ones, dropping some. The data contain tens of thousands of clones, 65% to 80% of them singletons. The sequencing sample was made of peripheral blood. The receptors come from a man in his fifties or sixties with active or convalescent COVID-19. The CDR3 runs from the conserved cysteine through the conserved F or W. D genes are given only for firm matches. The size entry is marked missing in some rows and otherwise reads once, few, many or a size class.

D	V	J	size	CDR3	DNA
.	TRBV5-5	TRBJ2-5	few	CASSLAGGLGETQYF	TGTGCCAGCAGCTTGGCCGGCGGGCTGGGGGAGACCCAGTACTTC
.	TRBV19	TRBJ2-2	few	CASSIHSRQNLNTGELFF	TGTGCCAGTAGTATCCACTCTAGACAGAACCTGAACACCGGGGAGCTGTTTTTT
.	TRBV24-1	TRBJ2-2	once	CATWGSGELFF	TGTGCCACCTGGGGCTCGGGGGAGCTGTTTTTT
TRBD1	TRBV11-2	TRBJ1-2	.	CASSVWTGGLGYTF	TGTGCCAGCAGCGTTTGGACAGGGGGATTGGGCTACACCTTC
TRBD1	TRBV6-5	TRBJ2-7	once	CASSPPGQGSYEQYF	TGTGCCAGCAGTCCTCCGGGACAGGGATCCTACGAGCAGTACTTC
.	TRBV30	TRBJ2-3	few	CAWDPGGATDTQYF	TGTGCCTGGGACCCGGGGGGCGCGACAGATACGCAGTATTTT
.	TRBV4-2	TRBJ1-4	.	CASSQDKTTEKLFF	TGTGCCAGCAGCCAAGATAAGACAACTGAAAAACTGTTTTTT
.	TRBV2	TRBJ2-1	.	CASRLRDGGRGYNEQFF	TGTGCCAGCAGACTCCGGGACGGTGGGAGGGGGTACAATGAGCAGTTCTTC
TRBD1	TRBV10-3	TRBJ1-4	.	CAISDDRGNEKLFF	TGTGCCATCAGTGACGACAGGGGGAATGAAAAACTGTTTTTT
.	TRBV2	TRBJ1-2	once	CATPRVVYGYTF	TGTGCCACCCCCCGGGTCGTCTATGGCTACACCTTC
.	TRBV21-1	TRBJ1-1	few	CASSKLQDLVTEAFF	TGTGCCAGCAGCAAACTACAGGATTTGGTCACTGAAGCTTTCTTT
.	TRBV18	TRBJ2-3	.	CASSPRLDSNTQYF	TGTGCCAGCTCACCTAGGTTGGACAGTAATACGCAGTATTTT
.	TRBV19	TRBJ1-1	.	CASSIRGNTEAFF	TGTGCCAGTAGTATTAGAGGGAACACTGAAGCTTTCTTT
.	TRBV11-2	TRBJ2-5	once	CASSQQGGGETQYF	TGTGCCAGCAGCCAGCAAGGGGGGGGAGAGACCCAGTACTTC
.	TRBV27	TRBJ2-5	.	CASSPSERQETQYF	TGTGCCAGCAGCCCGAGTGAACGGCAAGAGACCCAGTACTTC
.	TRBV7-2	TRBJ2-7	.	CASSSGRRNEQYF	TGTGCCAGCAGCTCTGGGAGACGAAACGAGCAGTACTTC
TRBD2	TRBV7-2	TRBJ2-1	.	CASSSLTSGGAGDNEQFF	TGTGCCAGCAGCTCGCTGACTAGCGGGGGGGCCGGAGACAATGAGCAGTTCTTC
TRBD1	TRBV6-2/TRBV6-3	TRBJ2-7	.	CASSYNPPGTGGYEQYF	TGTGCCAGCAGTTACAATCCCCCCGGGACAGGGGGCTACGAGCAGTACTTC
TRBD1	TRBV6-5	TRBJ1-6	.	CASTRQGLSSPLHF	TGTGCCAGCACCAGACAGGGGTTATCTTCACCCCTCCACTTT
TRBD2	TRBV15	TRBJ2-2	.	CATSRLPAGGTGELFF	TGTGCCACCAGCAGGCTGCCAGCGGGGGGAACCGGGGAGCTGTTTTTT
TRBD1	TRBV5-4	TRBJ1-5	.	CASSQDRGLYQPQHF	TGTGCCAGCAGCCAAGACAGGGGTCTATATCAGCCCCAGCATTTT
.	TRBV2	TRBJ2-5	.	CASIQELQETQYF	TGTGCCAGCATACAGGAATTACAAGAGACCCAGTACTTC
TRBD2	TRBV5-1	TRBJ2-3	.	CASSLSSGAPDTQYF	TGCGCCAGCAGCTTGAGTAGCGGGGCCCCAGATACGCAGTATTTT
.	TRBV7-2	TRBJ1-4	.	CASSSSRDEGEKLFF	TGTGCCAGCAGCTCTAGCCGGGATGAGGGTGAAAAACTGTTTTTT
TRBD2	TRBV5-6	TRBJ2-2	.	CASSARTSGLGELFF	TGTGCCAGCAGCGCAAGGACTAGCGGGCTCGGGGAGCTGTTTTTT
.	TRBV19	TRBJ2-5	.	CASSRASTETQYF	TGTGCCAGTAGTCGAGCGTCGACAGAGACCCAGTACTTC
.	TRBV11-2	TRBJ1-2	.	CASSREGDGYTF	TGTGCCAGCAGCCGCGAGGGGGACGGCTACACCTTC
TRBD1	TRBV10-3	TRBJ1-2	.	CAIRAGQGDYGYTF	TGTGCCATCAGAGCGGGACAGGGGGACTATGGCTACACCTTC
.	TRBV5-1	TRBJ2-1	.	CASSLGTGLYYDNEQFF	TGCGCCAGCAGCTTAGGGACTGGCCTCTATTATGACAATGAGCAGTTCTTC
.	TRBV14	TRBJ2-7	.	CASSRGGEQYF	TGTGCCAGCAGCCGAGGCGGCGAGCAGTACTTC
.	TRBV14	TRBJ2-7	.	CASSQGEQPYEQYF	TGTGCCAGCAGCCAAGGCGAACAGCCATACGAGCAGTACTTC
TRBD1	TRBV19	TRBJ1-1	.	CASSLTGGWGTEAFF	TGTGCCAGTAGCCTCACAGGGGGCTGGGGCACTGAAGCTTTCTTT
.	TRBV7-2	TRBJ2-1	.	CASSPRSGGEQFF	TGTGCCAGCAGCCCCAGATCCGGCGGGGAGCAGTTCTTC
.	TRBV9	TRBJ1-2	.	CASSVVGGPYGYTF	TGTGCCAGCAGCGTAGTGGGGGGGCCCTATGGCTACACCTTC
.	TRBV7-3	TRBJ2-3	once	CASSLAQEDTQYF	TGTGCCAGCAGCTTAGCCCAGGAAGATACGCAGTATTTT
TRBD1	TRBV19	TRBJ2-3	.	CAIRDRWADTQYF	TGTGCCATTCGGGACAGGTGGGCAGATACGCAGTATTTT
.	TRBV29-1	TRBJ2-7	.	CSVEGGLRDEQYF	TGCAGCGTTGAAGGTGGACTCCGGGACGAGCAGTACTTC
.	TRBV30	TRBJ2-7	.	CAWEGGLDEQYF	TGTGCCTGGGAGGGGGGGTTGGACGAGCAGTACTTC
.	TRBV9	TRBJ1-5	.	CASSVGGLSNQPQHF	TGTGCCAGCAGCGTAGGAGGACTTAGCAATCAGCCCCAGCATTTT
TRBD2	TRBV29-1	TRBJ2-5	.	CSGTGTSKETQYF	TGCAGCGGGACCGGGACTAGTAAAGAGACCCAGTACTTC
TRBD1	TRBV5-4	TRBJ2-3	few	CASSGQGADTQYF	TGTGCCAGCAGTGGACAGGGAGCGGATACGCAGTATTTT
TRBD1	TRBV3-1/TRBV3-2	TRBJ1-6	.	CASSVTGDYNSPLHF	TGTGCCAGCAGCGTGACAGGGGATTATAATTCACCCCTCCACTTT
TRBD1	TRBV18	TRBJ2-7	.	CASSPGTGGLYEQYF	TGTGCCAGCTCACCAGGGACAGGGGGTTTATACGAGCAGTACTTC
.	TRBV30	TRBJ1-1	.	CAWSSGTFNTEAFF	TGTGCCTGGAGTTCCGGGACTTTCAACACTGAAGCTTTCTTT
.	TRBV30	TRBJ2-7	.	CAWERGSYEQYF	TGTGCCTGGGAGAGGGGGAGTTACGAGCAGTACTTC
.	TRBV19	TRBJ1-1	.	CASAWGRMNTEAFF	TGTGCCAGTGCGTGGGGGCGCATGAACACTGAAGCTTTCTTT
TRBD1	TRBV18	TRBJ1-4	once	CASSTLGQGTTNEKLFF	TGTGCCAGCTCAACCCTGGGACAGGGCACAACTAATGAAAAACTGTTTTTT
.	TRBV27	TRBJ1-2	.	CASSLLAGRKSYTF	TGTGCCAGCAGTTTACTTGCAGGGAGGAAATCCTACACCTTC
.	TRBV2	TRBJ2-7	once	CASRREGEQYF	TGTGCCAGCAGGCGCGAGGGTGAGCAGTACTTC
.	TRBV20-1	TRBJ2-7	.	CSASPQGYEQYF	TGCAGTGCTAGTCCCCAGGGCTACGAGCAGTACTTC
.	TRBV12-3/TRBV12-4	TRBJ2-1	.	CASLRGGNEQFF	TGTGCCAGCTTACGTGGGGGGAATGAGCAGTTCTTC
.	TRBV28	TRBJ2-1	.	CASGTLNRGGNNEQFF	TGTGCCAGCGGGACACTCAACAGGGGGGGCAACAATGAGCAGTTCTTC
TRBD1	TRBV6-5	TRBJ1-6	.	CASSYSSQGVGSPLHF	TGTGCCAGCAGTTACTCGAGTCAGGGGGTAGGCTCACCCCTCCACTTT